Presented here are 20 T cell receptor beta chains from one specimen sequenced in a study of shared clonotypes between healthy human individuals. Assay used: immunoSEQ multiplex PCR; TCRdb lists only in-frame clones, some missing. The sample holds some 530,000 clones, approximately 84% seen once. The sequencing sample was made of PBMCs. These receptors were taken from a middle-aged woman in good health. Some clones in this sample may be carry-over from other donors' samples.

This clone was counted at least ten times. Other DNA sequences within the sample encode an identical CDR3. This chain connects TRBV2 to TRBJ1-5, with a tentative D call TRBD1 (6 bases). This CDR3 contains 16 residues. The germline V gene encodes CDR1 SNHLY and CDR2 FYNNEI. Trimming cost V 3 bases and J 0 bases, with 12 bases left between them. CDR3 sequence: CASSDDGGYSNQPQHF. CDR3 DNA sequence: TGTGCCAGCAGTGATGATGGGGGCTATAGCAATCAGCCCCAGCATTTT. Full variable domain (rest looked up from reference TRBV2 and TRBJ1-5): EPEVTQTPSHQVTQMGQEVILRCVPISNHLYFYWYRQILGQKVEFLVSFYNNEISEKSEIFDDQFSVERPDGSNFTLKIRSTKLEDSAMYFCASSDDGGYSNQPQHFGDGTRLSIL.

For this clone: A far larger clone is just one base off, so this is likely a read error. The rearrangement uses TRBV5-6 and TRBJ2-7; D assignment may be TRBD1 or TRBD2 (5 bases each). V was cut by 4 bases and J by 13 bases, with 27 bases left in between. The CDR3 extends over 15 amino acids. Looked up from germline, CDR1 is SGHDT and CDR2 is YYEEEE. DNA for the CDR3: TGTGCCAGCAGCGCCTTAGGGACGGCTGACCCAACGCATTACTTC. Amino acids: CASSALGTADPTHYF. The full variable domain, with the rest looked up from reference TRBV5-6 and TRBJ2-7, is DAGVTQSPTHLIKTRGQQVTLRCSPKSGHDTVSWYQQALGQGPQFIFQYYEEEERQRGNFPDRFSGHQFPNYSSELNVNALLLGDSALYLCASSALGTADPTHYFGPGTRLTVT.

The J gene is TRBJ2-5, the V gene TRBV30; weak D call: TRBD1 (6 bases). Gene TRBJ2-7 matches the end of the DNA better, so the J call may be wrong. The CDR3 totals 12 residues. Germline CDR1 is GTSNPN and CDR2 is SVGIG (reference sequence). The CDR3 is CAWSWDTYEQYF. The DNA for the CDR3 is TGTGCCTGGAGCTGGGACACCTACGAGCAGTACTTC.

This clone was seen repeatedly, ten times or more. The sample holds other DNA sequences that translate to the same CDR3. This chain connects TRBV7-2 to TRBJ2-1; TRBD1 matches at 8 bases. V shed 5 bases, J shed 6 bases, and the junction held 9 bases outside the gene matches. Germline V gene lookup returns CDR1 SGHTA and CDR2 FQGNSA. The CDR3 runs to 15 residues. The CDR3 sequence: CASSDRDRLGNEQFF. The CDR3 nucleotides read TGTGCCAGCAGCGACCGGGACAGGTTGGGCAATGAGCAGTTCTTC. Supplemented by reference TRBV7-2 and TRBJ2-1, the full variable domain reads GAGVSQSPSNKVTEKGKDVELRCDPISGHTALYWYRQSLGQGLEFLIYFQGNSAPDKSGLPSDRFSAERTGGSVSTLTIQRTQQEDSAVYLCASSDRDRLGNEQFFGPGTRLTVL.

This sequence joins TRBV9 and TRBJ2-7; D possibly matches TRBD1 or TRBD2 (5 bases each). Germline assignment: CDR1 SGDLS and CDR2 YYNGEE. CDR3 length: 15 residues. The ends were cut back, 4 bases at V and 4 bases at J, with 18 bases in the middle. The CDR3 sequence is CASSTLPGPSYEQYF. CDR3 sequence (DNA): TGTGCCAGCAGCACACTGCCGGGACCATCGTACGAGCAGTACTTC. Variable domain in full (rest from reference TRBV9 and TRBJ2-7): DSGVTQTPKHLITATGQRVTLRCSPRSGDLSVYWYQQSLDQGLQFLIQYYNGEERAKGNILERFSAQQFPDLHSELNLSSLELGDSALYFCASSTLPGPSYEQYFGPGTRLTVT.

This clone has more than one count but fewer than ten. V and J are TRBV5-1 and TRBJ1-1; 7 bases match TRBD1. Germline CDR1 SGHRS, CDR2 YFSETQ. This CDR3 spans 12 amino acids. The J segment lost 5 bases and the V segment lost 5 bases, leaving 3 bases of the junction unmatched. The CDR3 sequence is CASRQGDTEAFF. The CDR3 nucleotides read TGCGCCAGCAGGCAGGGGGATACTGAAGCTTTCTTT. Full variable domain (rest looked up from reference TRBV5-1 and TRBJ1-1): KAGVTQTPRYLIKTRGQQVTLSCSPISGHRSVSWYQQTPGQGLQFLFEYFSETQRNKGNFPGRFSGRQFSNSRSEMNVSTLELGDSALYLCASRQGDTEAFFGQGTRLTVV.

As concerns this clone: A much larger clone lies one base from this, so it may be a read error. V is TRBV7-2 and J is TRBJ2-7; D tentatively fits TRBD1 or TRBD2 (5 bases each). This CDR3 region has 13 residues. Looked up from germline, CDR1 is SGHTA and CDR2 is FQGNSA. The germline V and J ends were trimmed by 5 bases and 1 base, with 9 bases remaining between them. The CDR3: CASSPGRSYEQYF. The CDR3 nucleotides are TGTGCCAGCAGCCCGGGACGGTCCTACGAGCAGTACTTC.

The chain joins TRBV5-1 to TRBJ2-2, with TRBD1 matching 10 bases. The CDR3 is 16 residues long. J lost 5 bases, V lost 2 bases, and 6 bases had no gene match. From germline, CDR1 is SGHRS and CDR2 YFSETQ. CDR3 residues: CASSFVTGGPTGELFF. The CDR3 nucleotides are TGCGCCAGCAGCTTTGTGACAGGGGGCCCTACCGGGGAGCTGTTTTTT.

The genes are TRBV9 and TRBJ2-3; 13 nucleotides agree with TRBD2. CDR3 length equals 18 residues. The ends lost 0 bases at V and 6 bases at J; junction bases unmatched: 10. The germline gives CDR1 SGDLS, CDR2 YYNGEE. CDR3 nucleotide sequence: TGTGCCAGCAGCGTAGTCCCCTCACTAGCGGGAGGGGAGGATACGCAGTATTTT. It yields the protein CASSVVPSLAGGEDTQYF.

The chain couples TRBV11-2 to TRBJ1-4, with TRBD1 matching over 8 bases. The CDR3 totals 15 residues. Germline V gene lookup returns CDR1 SGHAT and CDR2 FQNNGV. V dropped 1 base and J dropped 8; count of bases not matched to a gene: 6. CDR3 amino acids: CASSLVGQVGEKLFF. As DNA, the CDR3 is TGTGCCAGCAGCTTAGTGGGACAGGTGGGAGAAAAACTGTTTTTT.

V and J are TRBV10-3 and TRBJ2-1; 9 bases map to TRBD2. From germline, CDR1 is ENHRY and CDR2 SYGVKD. V lost 3 bases to trimming and J lost 8 bases; unmatched junction nucleotides: 17. The CDR3 covers 18 residues. CDR3 sequence reads: CAISEKGASREGLYEQFF. For the CDR3, the DNA is TGTGCCATCAGTGAAAAGGGCGCTTCGCGGGAGGGCCTCTATGAGCAGTTCTTC.

For this clone: A read error is the likely source, as a far larger clone sits one nucleotide away. J is TRBJ2-7 and V is TRBV10-1; TRBD2 is a possible D gene (6 bases). The CDR3 totals 14 residues. Germline loops: CDR1 WNHNN, CDR2 SYGVQD (reference sequence). Deletions cut 8 bases from V and 6 bases from J, with 20 bases between. The CDR3 spells CASRIGRGGGEQYF. CDR3 coding DNA: TGCGCCAGCCGGATAGGTCGGGGAGGAGGCGAGCAGTACTTC.

The V call is TRBV6-6, the J call TRBJ1-5; the D gene is possibly TRBD1 (6 bases). Germline V lookup: CDR1 MNHNY, CDR2 SVGAGI (reference sequence). The V and J ends lost 7 bases and 6 bases respectively, with 10 bases between them. This CDR3 is built from 12 residues. Written as DNA, the CDR3 is TGTGCCAGCACCGGAGGGGGTCAGCCCCAGCATTTT. Translation: CASTGGGQPQHF.

The CDR3 region has the DNA TGTGCCAGCAGCCTACTGCTGGATACAGATACGCAGTATTTT. Its protein product is CASSLLLDTDTQYF. V usage is TRBV28 and J usage is TRBJ2-3; no clear D gene. The CDR3 is made up of 14 amino acids. Trimming removed 6 bases at V and 3 bases at J, with 13 bases between. Per germline, CDR1 MDHEN and CDR2 SYDVKM.

This clone was recorded once. V and J are TRBV4-1 and TRBJ2-7, with 7 bases identical to TRBD2. The germline CDR1 and CDR2 sequences are MGHRA and YSYEKL. The J segment lost 0 bases and the V segment lost 3 bases, leaving 8 bases of the junction unmatched. The CDR3 loop spans 16 amino acids. CDR3 nucleotides: TGCGCCAGCAGCCACCCTCAAGCGGGAAGCTCCTACGAGCAGTACTTC. This encodes CASSHPQAGSSYEQYF.

This clone has at least ten counts. This chain uses TRBV6-5 with TRBJ1-5; D perhaps matches TRBD1 (6 bases). This CDR3 is 15 amino acids long. The germline V gene has CDR1 MNHEY and CDR2 SVGAGI. V lost 6 bases to trimming and J lost 3 bases, with 15 bases between them. CDR3 region: CASSPDRRYNQPQHF. Written as DNA, the CDR3 is TGTGCCAGCAGCCCCGACAGGAGGTACAATCAGCCCCAGCATTTT.

The chain combines TRBV5-1 with TRBJ2-5; D not resolved. CDR1 and CDR2 from the germline V gene are SGHRS and YFSETQ. Trimming pared 5 bases from V and 0 bases from J, leaving 17 bases between. The length of the CDR3 is 16 residues. CDR3 in DNA: TGCGCCAGCAGTGACCCGGCACGCGAGTACCAAGAGACCCAGTACTTC. Translated: CASSDPAREYQETQYF.

A word on this clone: A single base is all that separates this from a far larger clone, so a read error is likely. V is TRBV10-3 and J is TRBJ2-5; possibly TRBD1 for D (6 bases). TRBJ2-7 matches the DNA end more closely, so the J call is doubtful. CDR3 length equals 16 residues. In germline, CDR1 is ENHRY, CDR2 SYGVKD. CDR3 region: CTISAGQGTVTYEQYF. CDR3 sequence (DNA): TGTACCATCAGTGCGGGTCAGGGGACCGTAACCTACGAGCAGTACTTC.

The chain carries TRBV11-2 and TRBJ2-3; 7 positions match TRBD2. Germline V gene sequence: CDR1 SGHAT, CDR2 FQNNGV. The CDR3 runs 17 residues. The ends lost 1 base at V and 1 base at J; junction bases unmatched: 8. The CDR3 here is CASSLGISGDRTDTQYF. The CDR3 DNA follows: TGTGCCAGCAGCTTAGGAATAAGCGGGGATCGCACAGATACGCAGTATTTT.

The DNA for the CDR3 is TGTGCCTGGAGTGTACTAGCGGACTTTCAGCCTGAGCAGTTCTTC. It encodes CAWSVLADFQPEQFF. The chain combines TRBV30 with TRBJ2-1; 8 bases are shared with TRBD2. V dropped 0 bases and J dropped 9; count of bases not matched to a gene: 10. Germline CDR1 is GTSNPN and CDR2 is SVGIG (reference sequence). The CDR3 contains 15 residues.